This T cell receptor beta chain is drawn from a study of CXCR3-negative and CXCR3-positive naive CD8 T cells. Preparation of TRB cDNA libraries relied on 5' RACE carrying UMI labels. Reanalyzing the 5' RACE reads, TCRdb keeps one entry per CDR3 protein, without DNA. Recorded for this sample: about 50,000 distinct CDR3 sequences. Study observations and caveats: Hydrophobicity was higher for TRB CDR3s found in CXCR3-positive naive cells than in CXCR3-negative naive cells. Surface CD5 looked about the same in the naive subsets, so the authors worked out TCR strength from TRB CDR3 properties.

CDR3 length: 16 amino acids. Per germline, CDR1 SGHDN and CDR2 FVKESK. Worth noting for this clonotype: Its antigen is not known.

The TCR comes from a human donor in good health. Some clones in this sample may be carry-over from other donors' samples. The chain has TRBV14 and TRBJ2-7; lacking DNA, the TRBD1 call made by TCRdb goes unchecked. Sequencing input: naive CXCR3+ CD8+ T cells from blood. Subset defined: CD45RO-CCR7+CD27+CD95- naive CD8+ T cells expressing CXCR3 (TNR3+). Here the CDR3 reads CASSQLPGTGAYEQYF.